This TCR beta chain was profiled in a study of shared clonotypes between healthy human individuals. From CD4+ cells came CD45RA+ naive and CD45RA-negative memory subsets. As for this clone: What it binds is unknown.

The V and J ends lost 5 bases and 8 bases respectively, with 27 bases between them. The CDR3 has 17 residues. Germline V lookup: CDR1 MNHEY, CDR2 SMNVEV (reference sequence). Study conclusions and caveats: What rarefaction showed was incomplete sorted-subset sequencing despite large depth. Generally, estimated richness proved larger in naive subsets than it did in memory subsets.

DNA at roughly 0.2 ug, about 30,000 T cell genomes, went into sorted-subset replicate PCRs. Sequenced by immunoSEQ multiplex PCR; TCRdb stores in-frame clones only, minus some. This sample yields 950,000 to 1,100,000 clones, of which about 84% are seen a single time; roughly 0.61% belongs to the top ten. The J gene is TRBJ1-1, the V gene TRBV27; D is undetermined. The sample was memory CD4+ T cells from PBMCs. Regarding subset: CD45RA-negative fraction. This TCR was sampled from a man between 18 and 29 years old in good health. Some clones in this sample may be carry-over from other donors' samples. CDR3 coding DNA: TGTGCCAGCAGTCGCCCAGCCGCGAACCCTCGTCTTACGGAAGCTTTCTTT. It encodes CASSRPAANPRLTEAFF.